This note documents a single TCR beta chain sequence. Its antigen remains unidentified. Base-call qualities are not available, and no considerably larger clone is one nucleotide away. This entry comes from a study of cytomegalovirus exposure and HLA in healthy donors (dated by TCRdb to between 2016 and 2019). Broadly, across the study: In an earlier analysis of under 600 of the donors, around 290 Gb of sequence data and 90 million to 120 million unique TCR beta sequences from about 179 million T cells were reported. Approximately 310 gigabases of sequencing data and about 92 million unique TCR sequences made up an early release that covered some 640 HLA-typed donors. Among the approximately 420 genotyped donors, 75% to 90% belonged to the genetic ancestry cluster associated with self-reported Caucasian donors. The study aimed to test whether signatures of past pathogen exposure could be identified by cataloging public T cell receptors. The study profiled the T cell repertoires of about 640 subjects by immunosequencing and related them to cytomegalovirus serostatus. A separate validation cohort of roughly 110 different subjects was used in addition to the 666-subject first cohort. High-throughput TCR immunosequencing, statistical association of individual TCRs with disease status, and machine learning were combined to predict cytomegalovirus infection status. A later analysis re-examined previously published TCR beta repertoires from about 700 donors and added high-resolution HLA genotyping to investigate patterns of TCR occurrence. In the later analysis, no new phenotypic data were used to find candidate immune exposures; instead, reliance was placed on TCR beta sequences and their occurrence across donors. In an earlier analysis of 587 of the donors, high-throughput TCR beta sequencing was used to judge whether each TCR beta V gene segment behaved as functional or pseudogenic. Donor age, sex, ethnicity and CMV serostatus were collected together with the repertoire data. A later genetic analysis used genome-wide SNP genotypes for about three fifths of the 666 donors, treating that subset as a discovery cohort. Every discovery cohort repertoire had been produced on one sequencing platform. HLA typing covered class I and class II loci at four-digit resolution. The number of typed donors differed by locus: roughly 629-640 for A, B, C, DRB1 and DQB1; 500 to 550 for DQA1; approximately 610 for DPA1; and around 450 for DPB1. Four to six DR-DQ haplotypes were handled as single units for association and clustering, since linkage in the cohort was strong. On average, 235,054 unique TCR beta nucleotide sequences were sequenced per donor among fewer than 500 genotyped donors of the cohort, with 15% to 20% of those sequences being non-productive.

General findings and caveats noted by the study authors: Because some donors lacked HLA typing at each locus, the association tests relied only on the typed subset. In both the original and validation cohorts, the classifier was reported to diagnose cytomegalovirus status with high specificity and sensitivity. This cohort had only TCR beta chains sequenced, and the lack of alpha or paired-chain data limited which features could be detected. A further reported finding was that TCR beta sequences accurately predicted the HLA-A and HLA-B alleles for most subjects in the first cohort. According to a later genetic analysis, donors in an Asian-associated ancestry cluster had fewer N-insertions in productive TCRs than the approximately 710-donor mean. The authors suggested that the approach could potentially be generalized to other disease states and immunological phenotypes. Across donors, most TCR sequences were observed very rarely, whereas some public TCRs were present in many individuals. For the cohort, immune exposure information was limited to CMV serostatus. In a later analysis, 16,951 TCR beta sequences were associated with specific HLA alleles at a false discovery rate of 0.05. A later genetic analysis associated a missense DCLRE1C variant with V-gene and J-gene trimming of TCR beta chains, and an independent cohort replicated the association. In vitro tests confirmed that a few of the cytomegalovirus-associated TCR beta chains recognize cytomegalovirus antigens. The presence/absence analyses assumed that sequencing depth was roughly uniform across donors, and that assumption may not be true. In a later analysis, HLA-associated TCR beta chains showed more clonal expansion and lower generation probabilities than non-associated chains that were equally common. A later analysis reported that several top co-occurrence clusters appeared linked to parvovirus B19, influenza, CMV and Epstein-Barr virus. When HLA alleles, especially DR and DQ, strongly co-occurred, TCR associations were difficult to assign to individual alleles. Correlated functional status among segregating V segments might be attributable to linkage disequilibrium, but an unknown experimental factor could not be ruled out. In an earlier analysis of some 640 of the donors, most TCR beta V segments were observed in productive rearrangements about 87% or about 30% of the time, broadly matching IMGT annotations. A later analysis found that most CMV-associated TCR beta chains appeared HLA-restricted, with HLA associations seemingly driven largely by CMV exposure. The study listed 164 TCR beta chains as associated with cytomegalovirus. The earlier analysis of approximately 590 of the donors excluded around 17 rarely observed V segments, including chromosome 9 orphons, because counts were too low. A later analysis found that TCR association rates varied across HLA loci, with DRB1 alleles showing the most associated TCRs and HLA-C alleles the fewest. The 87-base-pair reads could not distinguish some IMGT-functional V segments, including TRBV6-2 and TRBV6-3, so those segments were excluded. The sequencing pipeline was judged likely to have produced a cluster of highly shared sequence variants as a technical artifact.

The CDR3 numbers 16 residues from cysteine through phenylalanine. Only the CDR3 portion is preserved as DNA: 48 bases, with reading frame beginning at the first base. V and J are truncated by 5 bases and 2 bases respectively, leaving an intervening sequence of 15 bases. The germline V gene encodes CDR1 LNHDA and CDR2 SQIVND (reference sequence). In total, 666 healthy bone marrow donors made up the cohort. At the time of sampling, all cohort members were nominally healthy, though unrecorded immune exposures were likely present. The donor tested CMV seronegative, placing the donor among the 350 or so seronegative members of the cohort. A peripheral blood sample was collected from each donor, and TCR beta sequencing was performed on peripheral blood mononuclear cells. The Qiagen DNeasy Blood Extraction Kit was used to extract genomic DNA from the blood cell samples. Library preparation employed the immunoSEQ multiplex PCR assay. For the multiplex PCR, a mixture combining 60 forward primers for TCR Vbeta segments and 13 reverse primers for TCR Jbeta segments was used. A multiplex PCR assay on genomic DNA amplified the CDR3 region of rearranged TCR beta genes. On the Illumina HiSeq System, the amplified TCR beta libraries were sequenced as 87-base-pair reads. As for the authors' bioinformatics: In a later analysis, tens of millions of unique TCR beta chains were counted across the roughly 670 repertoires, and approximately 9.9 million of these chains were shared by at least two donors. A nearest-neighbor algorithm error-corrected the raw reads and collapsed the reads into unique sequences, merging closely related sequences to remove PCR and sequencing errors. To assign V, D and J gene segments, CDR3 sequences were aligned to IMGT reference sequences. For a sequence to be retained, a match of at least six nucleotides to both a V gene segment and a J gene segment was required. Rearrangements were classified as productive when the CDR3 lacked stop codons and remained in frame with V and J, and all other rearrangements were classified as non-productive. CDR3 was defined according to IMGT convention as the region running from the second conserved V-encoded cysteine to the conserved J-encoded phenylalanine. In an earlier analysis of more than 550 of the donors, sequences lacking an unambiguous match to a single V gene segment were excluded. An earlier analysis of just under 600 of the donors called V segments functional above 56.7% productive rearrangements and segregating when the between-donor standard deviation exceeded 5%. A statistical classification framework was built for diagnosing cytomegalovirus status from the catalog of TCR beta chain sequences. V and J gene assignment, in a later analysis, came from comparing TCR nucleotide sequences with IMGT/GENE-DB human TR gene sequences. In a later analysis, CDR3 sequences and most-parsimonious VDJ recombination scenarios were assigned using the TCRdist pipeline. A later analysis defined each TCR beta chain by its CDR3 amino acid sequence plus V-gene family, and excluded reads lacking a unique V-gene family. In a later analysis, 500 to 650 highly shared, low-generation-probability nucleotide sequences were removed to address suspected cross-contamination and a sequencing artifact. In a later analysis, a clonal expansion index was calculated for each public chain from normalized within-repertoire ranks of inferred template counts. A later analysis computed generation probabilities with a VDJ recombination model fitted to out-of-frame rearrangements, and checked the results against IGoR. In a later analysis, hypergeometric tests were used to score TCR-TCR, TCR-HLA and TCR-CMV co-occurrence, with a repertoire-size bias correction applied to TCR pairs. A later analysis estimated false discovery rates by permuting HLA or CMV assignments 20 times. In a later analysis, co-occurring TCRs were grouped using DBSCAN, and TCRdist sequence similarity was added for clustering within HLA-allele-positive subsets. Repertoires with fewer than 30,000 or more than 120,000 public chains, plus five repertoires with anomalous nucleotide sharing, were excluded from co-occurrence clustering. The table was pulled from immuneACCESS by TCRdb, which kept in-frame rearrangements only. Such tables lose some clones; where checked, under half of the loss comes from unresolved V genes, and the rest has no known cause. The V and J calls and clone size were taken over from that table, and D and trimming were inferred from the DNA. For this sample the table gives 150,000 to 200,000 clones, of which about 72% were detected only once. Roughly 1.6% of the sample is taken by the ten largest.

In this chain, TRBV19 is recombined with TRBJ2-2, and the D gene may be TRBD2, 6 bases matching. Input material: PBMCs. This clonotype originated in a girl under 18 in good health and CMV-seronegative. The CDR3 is CASSEPRDFNTGELFF. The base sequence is TGTGCCAGTAGTGAGCCCCGGGACTTTAACACCGGGGAGCTGTTTTTT. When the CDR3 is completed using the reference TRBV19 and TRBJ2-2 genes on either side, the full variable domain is DGGITQSPKYLFRKEGQNVTLSCEQNLNHDAMYWYRQDPGQGLRLIYYSQIVNDFQKGDIAEGYSVSREKKESFPLTVTSAQKNPTAFYLCASSEPRDFNTGELFFGEGSRLTVL.